The clone carrying this T cell receptor beta chain has at least ten counts. Antigen specificity is unknown. The data derive from a study of blood T cells in healthy people across ages. Study outcomes and limitations: One million T cells yielded diversity estimates that were considered underestimates.

The authors ran a second PCR of 7 to 11 cycles using a sample-barcoded 5' primer and a J-beta primer mix. One entry per CDR3 protein results from TCRdb running MiXCR on the 5' RACE reads. This table holds roughly 650,000 distinct CDR3 sequences, about 32% found once. Germline loops: CDR1 DFQATT, CDR2 SNEGSKA (reference sequence). This CDR3 spans 13 amino acids. With V trimmed by 5 bases and J by 6 bases, 7 bases remained unmatched. The sequence was collected from a woman older than 75 in good health. The chain uses TRBV20-1 and TRBJ2-1; 7 bases agree with TRBD1. What was sequenced was blood. The DNA for the CDR3 is TGCAGTGCTGACGACAGGGATGGCAATGAGCAGTTCTTC. Translating it yields CSADDRDGNEQFF.